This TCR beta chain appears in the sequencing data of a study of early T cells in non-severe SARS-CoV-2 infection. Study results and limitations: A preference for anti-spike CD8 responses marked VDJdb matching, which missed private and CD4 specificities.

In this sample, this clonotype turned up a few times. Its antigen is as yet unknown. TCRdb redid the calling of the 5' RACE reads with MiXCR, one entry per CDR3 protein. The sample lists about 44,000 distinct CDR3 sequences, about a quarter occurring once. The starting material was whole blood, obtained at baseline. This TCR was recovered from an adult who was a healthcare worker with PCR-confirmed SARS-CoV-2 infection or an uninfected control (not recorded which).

The CDR3 reads CASSVQGITDTQYF. The CDR3 DNA reads TGTGCCAGTTCCGTACAGGGCATCACAGATACGCAGTATTTT. This sequence joins TRBV19 and TRBJ2-3, with D possibly matching TRBD1 (6 bases). The CDR3 covers 14 residues. V was trimmed by 8 bases and J by 2 bases, leaving 14 bases between them. CDR1 and CDR2 (germline): LNHDA, SQIVND (reference sequence).